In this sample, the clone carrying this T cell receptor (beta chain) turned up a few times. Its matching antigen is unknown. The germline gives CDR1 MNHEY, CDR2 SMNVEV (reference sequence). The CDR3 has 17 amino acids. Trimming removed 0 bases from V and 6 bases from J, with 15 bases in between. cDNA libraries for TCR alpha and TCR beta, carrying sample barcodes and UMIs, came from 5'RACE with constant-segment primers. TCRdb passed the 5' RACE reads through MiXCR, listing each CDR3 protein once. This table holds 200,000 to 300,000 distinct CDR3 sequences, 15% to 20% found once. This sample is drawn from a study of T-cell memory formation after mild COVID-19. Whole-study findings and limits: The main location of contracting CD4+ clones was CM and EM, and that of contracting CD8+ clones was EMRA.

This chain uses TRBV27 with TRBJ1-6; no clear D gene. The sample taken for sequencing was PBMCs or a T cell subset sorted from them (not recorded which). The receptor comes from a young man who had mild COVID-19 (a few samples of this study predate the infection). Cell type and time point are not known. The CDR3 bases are TGTGCCAGCAGTTTATCTCTACAGAGCACCCTTAATTCACCCCTCCACTTT. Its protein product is CASSLSLQSTLNSPLHF.